Listed here are 3 T cell receptor beta chains from one sample, sequenced in a study of blood T cell repertoires in COVID-19. Assay used: immunoSEQ multiplex PCR; TCRdb lists only in-frame clones, some missing. The top ten hold more than 1.5% of the sample, which has 400,000 or so clones, around 87% seen once. Material for sequencing was PBMCs or T cells enriched from blood (not recorded which). These receptor sequences come from a man between 40 and 49 years old in a cohort exposed to, infected with or recovered from COVID-19 (not recorded which).

The rearrangement links TRBV27 to TRBJ1-3; 9 bases align to TRBD1. This CDR3 spans 17 amino acids. The germline gives CDR1 MNHEY, CDR2 SMNVEV (reference sequence). J gave up 0 bases and V 6 bases, and 9 bases lay outside the gene matches. This CDR3 is CASRAGQGIYSGNTIYF. CDR3 bases: TGTGCCAGCAGAGCGGGACAGGGCATCTACTCTGGAAACACCATATATTTT.

The V and J genes are TRBV3-1 (or the pseudogene TRBV3-2) and TRBJ1-5, with 12 bases aligning to TRBD1. Unmatched junction bases numbered 11, after V lost 8 bases and J lost 6 bases. Germline CDR1 reads LGHDT; CDR2 reads YNNKEL (reference sequence). The CDR3 contains 16 residues. The CDR3 loop reads CASAPGQGASGQPQHF. The CDR3, as DNA: TGTGCCAGCGCTCCGGGACAGGGGGCATCGGGTCAGCCCCAGCATTTT.

This clone was seen only a few times. This chain links TRBV18 with TRBJ2-7; 10 bases line up with TRBD2. The ends lost 4 bases at V and 5 bases at J; junction bases unmatched: 11. The CDR3 is 16 residues long. The germline CDR1 and CDR2 sequences are KGHSH and LQKENI. The CDR3 sequence is CASSLNRETSGNEQYF. For the CDR3, the DNA is TGTGCCAGCTCACTGAACAGGGAAACTAGCGGGAACGAGCAGTACTTC.